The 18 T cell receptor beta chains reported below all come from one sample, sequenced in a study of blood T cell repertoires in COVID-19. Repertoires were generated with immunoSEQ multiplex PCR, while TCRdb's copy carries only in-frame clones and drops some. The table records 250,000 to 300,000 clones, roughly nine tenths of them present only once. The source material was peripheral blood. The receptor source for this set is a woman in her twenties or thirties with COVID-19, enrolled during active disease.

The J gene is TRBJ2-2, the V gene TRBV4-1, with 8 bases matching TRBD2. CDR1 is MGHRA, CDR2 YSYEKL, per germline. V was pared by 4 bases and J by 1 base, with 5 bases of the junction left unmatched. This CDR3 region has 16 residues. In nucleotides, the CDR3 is TGCGCCAGCAGCCCCATAGCGGGACGGAACACCGGGGAGCTGTTTTTT. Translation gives CASSPIAGRNTGELFF.

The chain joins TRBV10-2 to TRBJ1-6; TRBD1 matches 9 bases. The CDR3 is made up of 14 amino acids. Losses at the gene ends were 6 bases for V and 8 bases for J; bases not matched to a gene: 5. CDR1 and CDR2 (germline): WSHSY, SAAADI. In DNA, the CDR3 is TGCGCCAGCAGAGGTCGGACAGGGGATTCACCCCTCCACTTT. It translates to CASRGRTGDSPLHF.

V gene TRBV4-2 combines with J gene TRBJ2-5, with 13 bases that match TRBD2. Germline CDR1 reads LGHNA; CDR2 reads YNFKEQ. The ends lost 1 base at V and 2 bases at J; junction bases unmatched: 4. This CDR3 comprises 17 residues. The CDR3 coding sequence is TGTGCCAGCAGCCAAGCTACTAGCGGGGGGGGTCAAGAGACCCAGTACTTC. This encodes CASSQATSGGGQETQYF.

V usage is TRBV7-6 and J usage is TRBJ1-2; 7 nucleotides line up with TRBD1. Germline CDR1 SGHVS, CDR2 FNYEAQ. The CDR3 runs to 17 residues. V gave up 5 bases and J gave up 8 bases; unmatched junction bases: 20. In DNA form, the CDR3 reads TGTGCCAGCAGCCCGCGACAGGGTAGTGGCTGGAATGGAGGCTACACCTTC. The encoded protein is CASSPRQGSGWNGGYTF.

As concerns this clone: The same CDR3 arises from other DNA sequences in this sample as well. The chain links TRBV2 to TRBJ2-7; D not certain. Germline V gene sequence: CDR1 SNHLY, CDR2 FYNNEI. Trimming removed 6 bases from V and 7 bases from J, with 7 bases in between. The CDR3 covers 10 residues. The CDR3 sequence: CASSGYEQYF. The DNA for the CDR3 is TGTGCCAGCAGCGGGTATGAGCAGTACTTC.

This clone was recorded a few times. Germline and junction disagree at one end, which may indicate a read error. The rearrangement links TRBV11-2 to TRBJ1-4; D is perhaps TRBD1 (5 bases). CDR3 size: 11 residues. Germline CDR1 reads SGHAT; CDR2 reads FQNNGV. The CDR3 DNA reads TGTGCCAGCAGCCCTGGACGGGGGGTCTATTTT. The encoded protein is CASSPGRGVYF.

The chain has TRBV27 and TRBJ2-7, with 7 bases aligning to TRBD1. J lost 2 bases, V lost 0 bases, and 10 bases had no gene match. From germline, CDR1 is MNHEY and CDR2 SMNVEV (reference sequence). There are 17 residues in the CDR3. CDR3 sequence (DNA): TGTGCCAGCAGTTTATCGATAGGGCAGGGGGAACCCTACGAGCAGTACTTC. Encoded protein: CASSLSIGQGEPYEQYF.

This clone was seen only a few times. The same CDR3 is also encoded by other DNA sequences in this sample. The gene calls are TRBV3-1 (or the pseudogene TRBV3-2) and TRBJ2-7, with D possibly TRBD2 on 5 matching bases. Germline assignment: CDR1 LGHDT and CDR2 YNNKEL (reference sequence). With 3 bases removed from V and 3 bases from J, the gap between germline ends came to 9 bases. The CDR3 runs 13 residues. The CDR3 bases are TGTGCCAGCAGCCATCCGGGGAGCTACGAGCAGTACTTC. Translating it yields CASSHPGSYEQYF.

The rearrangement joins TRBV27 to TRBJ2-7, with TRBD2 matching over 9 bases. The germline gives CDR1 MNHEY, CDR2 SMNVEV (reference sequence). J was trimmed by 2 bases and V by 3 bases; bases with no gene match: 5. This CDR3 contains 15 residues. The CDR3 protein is CASSFSSGVTYEQYF. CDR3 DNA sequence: TGTGCCAGCAGTTTTTCTAGCGGGGTTACCTACGAGCAGTACTTC.

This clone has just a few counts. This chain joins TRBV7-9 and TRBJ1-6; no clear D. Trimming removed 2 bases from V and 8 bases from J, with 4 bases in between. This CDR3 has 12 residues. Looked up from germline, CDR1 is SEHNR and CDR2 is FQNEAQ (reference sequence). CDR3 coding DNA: TGTGCCAGCAGCTTACCCTATTCACCCCTCCACTTT. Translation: CASSLPYSPLHF.

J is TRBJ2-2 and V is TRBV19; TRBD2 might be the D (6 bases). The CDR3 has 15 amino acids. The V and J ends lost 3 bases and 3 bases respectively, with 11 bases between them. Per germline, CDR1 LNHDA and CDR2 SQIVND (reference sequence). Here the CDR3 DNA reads TGTGCCAGTAGTATGGGGACTCCGTACACCGGGGAGCTGTTTTTT. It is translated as CASSMGTPYTGELFF.

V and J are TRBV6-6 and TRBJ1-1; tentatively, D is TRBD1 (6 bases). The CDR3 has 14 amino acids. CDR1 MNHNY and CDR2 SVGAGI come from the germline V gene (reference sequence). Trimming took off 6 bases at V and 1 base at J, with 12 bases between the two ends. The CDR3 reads CASSPRDTNTEAFF. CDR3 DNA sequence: TGTGCCAGCAGCCCCAGGGACACGAACACTGAAGCTTTCTTT.

The CDR3 nucleotides read TGTGCCACCCTAAGGGGGGACAGCTCCTACGAGCAGTACTTC. This sequence encodes CATLRGDSSYEQYF. The chain couples TRBV6-5 to TRBJ2-7, with TRBD1 as a possible D gene (7 bases). Germline CDR1 reads MNHEY; CDR2 reads SVGAGI. V lost 10 bases and J lost 0, with 16 bases in between. This CDR3 has 14 amino acids.

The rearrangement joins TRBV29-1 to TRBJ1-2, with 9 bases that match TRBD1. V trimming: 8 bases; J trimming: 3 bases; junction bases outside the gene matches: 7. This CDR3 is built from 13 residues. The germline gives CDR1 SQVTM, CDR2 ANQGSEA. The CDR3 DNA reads TGCAGCACGCGGGGACAGGGAGACTATGGCTACACCTTC. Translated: CSTRGQGDYGYTF.

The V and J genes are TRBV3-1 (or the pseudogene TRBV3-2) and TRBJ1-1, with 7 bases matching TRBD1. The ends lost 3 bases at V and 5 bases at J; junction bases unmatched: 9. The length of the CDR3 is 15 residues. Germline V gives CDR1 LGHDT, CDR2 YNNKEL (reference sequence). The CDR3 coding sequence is TGTGCCAGCAGCCACCTGGACAGGTTAAGTACTGAAGCTTTCTTT. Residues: CASSHLDRLSTEAFF.

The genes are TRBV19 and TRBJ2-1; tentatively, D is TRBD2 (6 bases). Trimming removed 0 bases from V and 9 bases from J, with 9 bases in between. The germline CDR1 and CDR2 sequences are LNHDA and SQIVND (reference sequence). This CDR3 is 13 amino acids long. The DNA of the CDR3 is TGTGCCAGTAGTATAGATGGGGGAGGTGAGCAGTTCTTC. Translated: CASSIDGGGEQFF.

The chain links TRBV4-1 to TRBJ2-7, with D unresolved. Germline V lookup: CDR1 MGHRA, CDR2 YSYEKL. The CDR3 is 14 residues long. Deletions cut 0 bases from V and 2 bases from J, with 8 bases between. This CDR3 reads CASSQDGYTYEQYF. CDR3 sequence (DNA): TGCGCCAGCAGCCAAGATGGTTACACCTACGAGCAGTACTTC.

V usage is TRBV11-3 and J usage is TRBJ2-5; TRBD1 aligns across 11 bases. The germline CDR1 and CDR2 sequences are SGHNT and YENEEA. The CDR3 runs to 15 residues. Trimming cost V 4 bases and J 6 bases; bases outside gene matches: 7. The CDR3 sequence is CASSSGQGALKTQYF. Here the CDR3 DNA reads TGTGCCAGCAGCTCCGGACAGGGGGCGTTGAAGACCCAGTACTTC. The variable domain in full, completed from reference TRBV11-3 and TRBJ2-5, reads EAGVVQSPRYKIIEKKQPVAFWCNPISGHNTLYWYLQNLGQGPELLIRYENEEAVDDSQLPKDRFSAERLKGVDSTLKIQPAELGDSAVYLCASSSGQGALKTQYFGPGTRLLVL.